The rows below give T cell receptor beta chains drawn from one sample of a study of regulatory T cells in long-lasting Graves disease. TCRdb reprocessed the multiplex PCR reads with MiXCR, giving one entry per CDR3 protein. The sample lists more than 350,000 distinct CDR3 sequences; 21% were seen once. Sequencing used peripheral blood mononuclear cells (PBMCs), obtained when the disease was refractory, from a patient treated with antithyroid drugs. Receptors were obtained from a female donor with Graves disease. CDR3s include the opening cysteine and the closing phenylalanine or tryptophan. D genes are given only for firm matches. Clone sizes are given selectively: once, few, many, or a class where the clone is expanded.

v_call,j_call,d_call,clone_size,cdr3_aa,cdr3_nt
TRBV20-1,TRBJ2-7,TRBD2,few,CSARAGLAGGSFYEQYF,TGCAGTGCTAGGGCGGGACTAGCGGGAGGGTCGTTCTACGAGCAGTACTTC
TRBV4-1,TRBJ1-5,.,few,CASSPGRISNQPQHF,TGCGCCAGCAGCCCCGGACGGATTAGCAATCAGCCCCAGCATTTT
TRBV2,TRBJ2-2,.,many,CARSGVLGTGELFF,TGTGCCAGATCAGGGGTGTTAGGCACCGGGGAGCTGTTTTTT
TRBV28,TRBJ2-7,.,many,CATRGPHYEQYF,TGTGCCACACGGGGCCCGCACTACGAGCAGTACTTC
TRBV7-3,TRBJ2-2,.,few,CASSFRKGRPNTGELFF,TGTGCCAGCAGCTTTCGGAAGGGGAGACCTAACACCGGGGAGCTGTTTTTT
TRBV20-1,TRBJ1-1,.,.,CSASDYNPGFSKPGEAFF,TGCAGTGCTAGCGACTACAACCCAGGGTTTTCGAAACCGGGGGAAGCTTTCTTT
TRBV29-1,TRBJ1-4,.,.,CSVEDRGEKLFF,TGCAGCGTTGAAGATCGCGGGGAAAAACTGTTTTTT
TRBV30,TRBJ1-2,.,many,CAWSRTRGYTF,TGTGCCTGGAGTAGGACCCGGGGCTACACCTTC
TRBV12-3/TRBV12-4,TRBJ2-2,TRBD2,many,CASSLRLAGVTGELFF,TGTGCCAGCAGTTTGAGGCTAGCGGGAGTCACCGGGGAGCTGTTTTTT
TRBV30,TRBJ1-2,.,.,CAWSVQENYGYTF,TGTGCCTGGAGTGTACAGGAAAACTATGGCTACACCTTC
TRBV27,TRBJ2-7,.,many,CASSFWGGQQYF,TGTGCCAGCAGTTTTTGGGGCGGACAGCAGTACTTC
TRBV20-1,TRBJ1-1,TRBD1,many,CSAQPGQMNTEAFF,TGCAGTGCTCAACCGGGACAGATGAACACTGAAGCTTTCTTT
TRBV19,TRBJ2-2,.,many,CASSRKYTGELFF,TGTGCCAGTAGTAGGAAGTACACCGGGGAGCTGTTTTTT
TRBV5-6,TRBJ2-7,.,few,CASSMDISYEQYF,TGTGCCAGCAGCATGGACATCTCCTACGAGCAGTACTTC
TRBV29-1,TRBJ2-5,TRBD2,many,CSGGGLTQETQYF,TGCAGCGGCGGGGGTTTAACTCAAGAGACCCAGTACTTC
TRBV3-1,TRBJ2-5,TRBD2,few,CASSQNLADFPGTQYF,TGTGCCAGCAGCCAAAACCTAGCGGACTTCCCCGGGACCCAGTACTTC
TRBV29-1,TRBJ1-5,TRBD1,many,CSVSTGEGQPQHF,TGCAGCGTATCTACAGGGGAGGGACAGCCCCAGCATTTT
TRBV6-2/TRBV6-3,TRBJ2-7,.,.,CASSYSRVYEQYF,TGTGCCAGCAGTTACTCGAGAGTTTACGAGCAGTACTTC
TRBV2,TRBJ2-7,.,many,CASSYSSTYEQYF,TGTGCCAGCAGTTACTCGAGCACCTACGAGCAGTACTTC
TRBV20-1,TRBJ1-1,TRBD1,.,CSASYRGQPSGGVEAFF,TGCAGTGCTAGCTACCGGGGACAGCCAAGTGGGGGGGTTGAAGCTTTCTTT
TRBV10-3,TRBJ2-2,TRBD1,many,CAISDPGQGANTGELFF,TGTGCCATCAGTGACCCAGGACAGGGGGCCAACACCGGGGAGCTGTTTTTT
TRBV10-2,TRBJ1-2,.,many,CASSLTGLNYGYTF,TGCGCCAGCTCGTTAACAGGTCTAAACTATGGCTACACCTTC
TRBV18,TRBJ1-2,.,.,CASSPPSRANYGYTF,TGTGCCAGCTCACCACCCTCTCGGGCTAACTATGGCTACACCTTC
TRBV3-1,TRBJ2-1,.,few,CASSYRDNEQFF,TGTGCCAGCAGCTACCGGGACAATGAGCAGTTCTTC
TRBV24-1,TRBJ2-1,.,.,CATSDHNTSIYNEQFF,TGTGCCACCAGTGACCATAACACGTCCATCTACAATGAGCAGTTCTTC
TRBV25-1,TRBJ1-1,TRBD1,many,CASRVTGQMNTEAFF,TGTGCCAGCAGGGTTACGGGACAGATGAACACTGAAGCTTTCTTT
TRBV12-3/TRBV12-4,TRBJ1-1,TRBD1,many,CASSRGGTGDFF,TGTGCCAGCAGTCGGGGGGGGACAGGGGATTTCTTT
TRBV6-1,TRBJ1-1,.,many,CASYDLIEAFF,TGTGCCAGCTACGACTTGATTGAAGCTTTCTTT
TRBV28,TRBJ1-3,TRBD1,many,CASSPGTGGNTIYF,TGTGCCAGCAGTCCCGGGACAGGGGGAAACACCATATATTTT
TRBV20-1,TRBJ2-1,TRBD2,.,CSARGTSGRNEQFF,TGCAGTGCTAGAGGGACTAGCGGGAGAAATGAGCAGTTCTTC
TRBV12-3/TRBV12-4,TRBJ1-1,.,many,CASISMNTEAFF,TGTGCCAGCATCAGCATGAACACTGAAGCTTTCTTT
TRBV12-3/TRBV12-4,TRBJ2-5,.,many,CASSWGGSETQYF,TGTGCCAGCAGTTGGGGGGGCTCGGAGACCCAGTACTTC
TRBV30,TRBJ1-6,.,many,CAWSVWDVNSPLHF,TGTGCCTGGAGTGTATGGGACGTCAATTCACCCCTCCACTTT
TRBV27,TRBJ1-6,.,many,CASRIEGLRSPLHF,TGTGCCAGCAGGATTGAGGGGCTTCGGTCACCCCTCCACTTT
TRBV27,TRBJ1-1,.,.,CASSSRPDSTEAFF,TGTGCCAGCAGTTCCCGTCCCGACAGTACTGAAGCTTTCTTT
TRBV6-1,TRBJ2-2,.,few,CASRATAGELFF,TGTGCCAGCAGAGCAACGGCCGGGGAGCTGTTTTTT
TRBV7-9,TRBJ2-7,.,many,CASSLTDPYEQYF,TGTGCCAGCAGCTTAACGGACCCCTACGAGCAGTACTTC
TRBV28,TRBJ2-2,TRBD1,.,CASSSDRGADGELFF,TGTGCCAGCAGCTCGGACAGGGGAGCGGATGGGGAGCTGTTTTTT
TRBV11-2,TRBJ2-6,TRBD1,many,CASSLTRTGDGANVLTF,TGTGCCAGCAGCTTGACCCGGACAGGGGACGGGGCCAACGTCCTGACTTTC
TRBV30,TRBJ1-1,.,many,CAWKEGATEAFF,TGTGCCTGGAAAGAAGGCGCAACTGAAGCTTTCTTT
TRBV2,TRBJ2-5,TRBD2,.,CAGLTSGGRTQYF,TGTGCCGGGTTAACTAGCGGGGGCCGGACCCAGTACTTC
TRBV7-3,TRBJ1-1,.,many,CASSSYRASEAFF,TGTGCCAGCAGCTCCTACAGGGCCTCTGAAGCTTTCTTT
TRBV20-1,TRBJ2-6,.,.,CSASTSGSGANVLTF,TGCAGTGCTAGCACCTCAGGGTCTGGGGCCAACGTCCTGACTTTC
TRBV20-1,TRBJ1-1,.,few,CSVFGEGTEAFF,TGCAGCGTCTTCGGGGAAGGCACTGAAGCTTTCTTT
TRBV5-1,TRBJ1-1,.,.,CASSLGGGGEAFF,TGCGCCAGCAGCTTGGGGGGTGGGGGTGAAGCTTTCTTT
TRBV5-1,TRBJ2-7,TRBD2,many,CASSKTSGMFDYEQYF,TGCGCCAGCAGCAAGACTAGCGGGATGTTTGACTACGAGCAGTACTTC
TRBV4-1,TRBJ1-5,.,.,CASSQLDNQPQHF,TGCGCCAGCAGCCAACTCGACAATCAGCCTCAGCATTTT
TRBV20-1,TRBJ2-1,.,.,CSALTPSPHSYNEQFF,TGCAGTGCTTTAACTCCGTCCCCCCACTCCTACAATGAGCAGTTCTTC
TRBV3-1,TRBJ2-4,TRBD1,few,CASSTRDREDKNIQYF,TGTGCCAGCAGCACCCGGGACAGGGAAGACAAAAACATTCAGTACTTC
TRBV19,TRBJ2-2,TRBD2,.,CASSVEIFGLAVGELFF,TGTGCCAGTAGTGTGGAAATTTTTGGACTAGCGGTCGGGGAGCTGTTTTTT
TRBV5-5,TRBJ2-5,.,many,CASSLSGEKTQYF,TGTGCCAGCAGCTTGTCTGGGGAAAAGACCCAGTACTTC
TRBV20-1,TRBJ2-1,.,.,CSARDLNSNEQFF,TGCAGTGCTAGAGATCTGAATTCAAATGAGCAGTTCTTC
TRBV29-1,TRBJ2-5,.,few,CSVVPRILQETQYF,TGCAGCGTCGTCCCTAGGATACTCCAAGAGACCCAGTACTTC
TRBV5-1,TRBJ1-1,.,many,CASSEGGGNTEAFF,TGCGCCAGCAGCGAGGGTGGAGGGAACACTGAAGCTTTCTTT